This T cell receptor (beta chain) comes out of a study of T cell responses to AZD1222 COVID-19 vaccine. Study-level results: At baseline, seropositivity was found in only a handful of AZD1222 recipients. The donor cohort was predominantly white British with a female majority, and clonal diversity may have been underestimated.

CDR1 is SGHTA, CDR2 FQGNSA, per germline. Trimming pared 1 base from V and 6 bases from J, leaving 13 bases between. The CDR3 covers 14 residues. Only in-frame clones appear in the TCRdb table, and some are missing; sequencing was by immunoSEQ multiplex PCR. The sample includes around 130,000 clones, 80% to 95% of them seen just once. With respect to this clone: Its target is not known.

Second-dose intervals near 4 or 12 weeks were combined. The sample in question was peripheral blood, obtained 28 days after the second AZD1222 dose. The V gene is TRBV7-2, the J gene TRBJ2-7; D is possibly TRBD2 (6 bases). This clonotype was obtained from an adult who received the AZD1222 COVID-19 vaccine. CDR3 sequence reads: CASSLGGDWREQYF. DNA for the CDR3: TGTGCCAGCAGCTTAGGAGGGGACTGGCGCGAGCAGTACTTC. Together with reference TRBV7-2 and TRBJ2-7, the CDR3 gives the full variable domain: GAGVSQSPSNKVTEKGKDVELRCDPISGHTALYWYRQSLGQGLEFLIYFQGNSAPDKSGLPSDRFSAERTGGSVSTLTIQRTQQEDSAVYLCASSLGGDWREQYFGPGTRLTVT.